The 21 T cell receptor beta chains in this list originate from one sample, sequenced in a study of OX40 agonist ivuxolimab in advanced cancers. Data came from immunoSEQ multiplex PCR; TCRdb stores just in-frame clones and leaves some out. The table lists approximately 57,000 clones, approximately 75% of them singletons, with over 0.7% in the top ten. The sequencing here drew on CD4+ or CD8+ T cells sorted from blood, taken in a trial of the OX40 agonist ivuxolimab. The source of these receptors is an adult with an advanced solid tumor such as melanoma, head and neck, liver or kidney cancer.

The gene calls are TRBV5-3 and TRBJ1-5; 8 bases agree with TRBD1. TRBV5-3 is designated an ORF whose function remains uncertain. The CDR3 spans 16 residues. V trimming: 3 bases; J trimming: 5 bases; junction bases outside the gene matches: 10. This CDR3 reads CARSWGPDREDQPQHF. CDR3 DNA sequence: TGTGCCAGAAGCTGGGGCCCGGACAGGGAGGATCAGCCCCAGCATTTT.

DNA for the CDR3: TGTGCCAGCAGAGGGGGACAGAATAATAATTCACCCCTCCACTTT. This codes for CASRGGQNNNSPLHF. The chain carries TRBV2 and TRBJ1-6, with 7 bases that match TRBD1. The trim removed 6 bases at V and 5 bases at J, leaving 7 bases unmatched. CDR1 is SNHLY and CDR2 is FYNNEI in the germline V gene. The CDR3 length is 15 residues.

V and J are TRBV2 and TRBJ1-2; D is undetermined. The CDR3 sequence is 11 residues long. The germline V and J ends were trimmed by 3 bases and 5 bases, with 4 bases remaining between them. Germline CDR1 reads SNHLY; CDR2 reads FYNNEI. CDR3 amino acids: CASSDVYGYTF. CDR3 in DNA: TGTGCCAGCAGTGATGTGTATGGCTACACCTTC.

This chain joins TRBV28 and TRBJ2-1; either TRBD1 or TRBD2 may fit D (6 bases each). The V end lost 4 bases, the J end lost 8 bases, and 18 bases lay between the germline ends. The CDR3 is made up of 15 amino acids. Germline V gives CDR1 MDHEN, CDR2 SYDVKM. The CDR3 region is CASSSPPGGSYEQFF. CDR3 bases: TGTGCCAGCAGTTCACCCCCCGGGGGCAGCTATGAGCAGTTCTTC. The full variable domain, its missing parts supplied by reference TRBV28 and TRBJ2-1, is DVKVTQSSRYLVKRTGEKVFLECVQDMDHENMFWYRQDPGLGLRLIYFSYDVKMKEKGDIPEGYSVSREKKERFSLILESASTNQTSMYLCASSSPPGGSYEQFFGPGTRLTVL.

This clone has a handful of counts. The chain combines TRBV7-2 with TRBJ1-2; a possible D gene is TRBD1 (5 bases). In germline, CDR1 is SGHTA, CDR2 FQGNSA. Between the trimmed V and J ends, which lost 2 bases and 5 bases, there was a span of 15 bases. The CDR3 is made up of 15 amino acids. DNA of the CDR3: TGTGCCAGCAGCTTATATCCAGGCAGGGAATATGGCTACACCTTC. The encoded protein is CASSLYPGREYGYTF.

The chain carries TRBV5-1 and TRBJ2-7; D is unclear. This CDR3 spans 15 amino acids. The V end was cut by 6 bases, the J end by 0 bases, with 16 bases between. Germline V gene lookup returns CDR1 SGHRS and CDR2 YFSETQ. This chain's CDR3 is CASKLTTGSSYEQYF. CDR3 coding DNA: TGCGCCAGCAAACTTACGACGGGCAGCTCCTACGAGCAGTACTTC.

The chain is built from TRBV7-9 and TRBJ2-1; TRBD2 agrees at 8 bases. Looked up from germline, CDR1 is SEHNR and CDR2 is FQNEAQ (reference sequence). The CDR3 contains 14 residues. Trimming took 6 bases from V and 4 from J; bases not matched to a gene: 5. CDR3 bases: TGTGCCAGCAGTCTTAGCGGGGAGTACAATGAGCAGTTCTTC. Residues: CASSLSGEYNEQFF.

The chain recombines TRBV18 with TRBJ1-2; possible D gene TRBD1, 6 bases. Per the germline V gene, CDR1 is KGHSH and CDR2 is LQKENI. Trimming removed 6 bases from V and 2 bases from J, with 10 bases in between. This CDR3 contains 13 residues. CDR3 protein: CASSPGQNYGYTF. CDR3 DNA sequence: TGTGCCAGCTCCCCTGGACAGAACTATGGCTACACCTTC.

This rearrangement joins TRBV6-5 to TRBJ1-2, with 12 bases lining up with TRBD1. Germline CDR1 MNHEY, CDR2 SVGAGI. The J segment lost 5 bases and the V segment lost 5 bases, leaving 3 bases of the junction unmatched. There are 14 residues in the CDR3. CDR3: CASSQGQGAYGYTF. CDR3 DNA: TGTGCCAGCAGTCAGGGACAGGGGGCGTATGGCTACACCTTC.

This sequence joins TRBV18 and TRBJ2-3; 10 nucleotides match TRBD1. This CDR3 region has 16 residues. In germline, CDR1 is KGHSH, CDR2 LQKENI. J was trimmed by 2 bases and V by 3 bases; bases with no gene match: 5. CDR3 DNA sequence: TGTGCCAGCTCACCCGAGGACAGGGGGAACACAGATACGCAGTATTTT. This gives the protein CASSPEDRGNTDTQYF. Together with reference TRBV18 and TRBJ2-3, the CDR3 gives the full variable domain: NAGVMQNPRHLVRRRGQEARLRCSPMKGHSHVYWYRQLPEEGLKFMVYLQKENIIDESGMPKERFSAEFPKEGPSILRIQQVVRGDSAAYFCASSPEDRGNTDTQYFGPGTRLTVL.

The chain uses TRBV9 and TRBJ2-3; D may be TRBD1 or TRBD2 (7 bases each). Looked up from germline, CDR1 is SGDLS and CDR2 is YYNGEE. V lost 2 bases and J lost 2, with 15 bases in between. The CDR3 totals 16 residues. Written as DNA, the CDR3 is TGTGCCAGCAGCGTCAGGGGGGGGGACCACACAGATACGCAGTATTTT. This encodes CASSVRGGDHTDTQYF.

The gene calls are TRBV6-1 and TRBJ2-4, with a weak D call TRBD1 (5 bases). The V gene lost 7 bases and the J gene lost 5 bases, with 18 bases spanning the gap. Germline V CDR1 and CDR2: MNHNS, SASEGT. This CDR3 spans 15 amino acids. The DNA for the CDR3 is TGTGCCAGCACCGCCAGCTGGGGCCAAGAAAACATTCAGTACTTC. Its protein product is CASTASWGQENIQYF.

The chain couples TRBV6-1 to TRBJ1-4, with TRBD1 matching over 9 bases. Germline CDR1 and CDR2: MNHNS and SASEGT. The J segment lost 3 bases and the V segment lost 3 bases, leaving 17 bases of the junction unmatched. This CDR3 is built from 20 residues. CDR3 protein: CASSENPPGGQGRSNEKLFF. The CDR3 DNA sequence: TGTGCCAGCAGTGAGAACCCCCCCGGGGGACAGGGCCGGTCTAATGAAAAACTGTTTTTT.

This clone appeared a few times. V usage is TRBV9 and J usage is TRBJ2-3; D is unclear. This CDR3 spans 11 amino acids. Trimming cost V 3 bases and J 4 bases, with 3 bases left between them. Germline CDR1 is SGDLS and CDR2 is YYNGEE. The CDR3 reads CASSGPDTQYF. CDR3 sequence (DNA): TGTGCCAGCAGCGGTCCAGATACGCAGTATTTT.

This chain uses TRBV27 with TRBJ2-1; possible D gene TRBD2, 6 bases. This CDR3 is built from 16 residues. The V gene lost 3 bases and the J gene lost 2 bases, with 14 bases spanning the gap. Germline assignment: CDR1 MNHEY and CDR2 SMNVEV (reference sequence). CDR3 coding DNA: TGTGCCAGCAGTTTCGGGGCGGGGCCGCCCTACAATGAGCAGTTCTTC. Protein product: CASSFGAGPPYNEQFF.

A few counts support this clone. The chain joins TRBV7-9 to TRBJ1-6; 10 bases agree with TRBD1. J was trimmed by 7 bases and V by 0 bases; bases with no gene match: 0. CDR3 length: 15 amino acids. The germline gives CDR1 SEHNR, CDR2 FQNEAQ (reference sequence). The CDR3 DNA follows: TGTGCCAGCAGCTTAGCGGGACAGGGGAATTCACCCCTCCACTTT. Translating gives CASSLAGQGNSPLHF.

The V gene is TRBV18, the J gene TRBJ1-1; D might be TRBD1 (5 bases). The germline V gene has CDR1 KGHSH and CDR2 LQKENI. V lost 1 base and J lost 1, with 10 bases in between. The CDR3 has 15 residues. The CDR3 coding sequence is TGTGCCAGCTCACCACGGATGGGGGAGAACACTGAAGCTTTCTTT. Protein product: CASSPRMGENTEAFF. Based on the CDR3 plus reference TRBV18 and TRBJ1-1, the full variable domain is NAGVMQNPRHLVRRRGQEARLRCSPMKGHSHVYWYRQLPEEGLKFMVYLQKENIIDESGMPKERFSAEFPKEGPSILRIQQVVRGDSAAYFCASSPRMGENTEAFFGQGTRLTVV.

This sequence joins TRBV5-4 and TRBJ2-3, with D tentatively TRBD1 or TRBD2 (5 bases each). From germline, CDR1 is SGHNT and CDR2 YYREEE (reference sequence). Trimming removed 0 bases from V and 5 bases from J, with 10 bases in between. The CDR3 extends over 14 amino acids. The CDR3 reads CASSLGGVVDTQYF. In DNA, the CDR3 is TGTGCCAGCAGCTTGGGAGGGGTAGTAGATACGCAGTATTTT. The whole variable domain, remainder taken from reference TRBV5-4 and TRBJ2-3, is ETGVTQSPTHLIKTRGQQVTLRCSSQSGHNTVSWYQQALGQGPQFIFQYYREEENGRGNFPPRFSGLQFPNYSSELNVNALELDDSALYLCASSLGGVVDTQYFGPGTRLTVL.

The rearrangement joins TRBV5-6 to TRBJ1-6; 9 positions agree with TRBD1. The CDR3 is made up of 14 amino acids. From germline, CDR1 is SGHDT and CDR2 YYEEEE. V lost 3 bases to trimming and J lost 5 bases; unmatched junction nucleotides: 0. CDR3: CASSWDRDNSPLHF. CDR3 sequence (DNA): TGTGCCAGCAGCTGGGACAGGGATAATTCACCCCTCCACTTT.

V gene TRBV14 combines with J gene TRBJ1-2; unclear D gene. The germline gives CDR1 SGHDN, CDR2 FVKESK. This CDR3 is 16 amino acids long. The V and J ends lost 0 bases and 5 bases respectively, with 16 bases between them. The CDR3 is CASSQELVGRIYGYTF. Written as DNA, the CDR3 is TGTGCCAGCAGCCAAGAATTAGTGGGGAGGATTTATGGCTACACCTTC.

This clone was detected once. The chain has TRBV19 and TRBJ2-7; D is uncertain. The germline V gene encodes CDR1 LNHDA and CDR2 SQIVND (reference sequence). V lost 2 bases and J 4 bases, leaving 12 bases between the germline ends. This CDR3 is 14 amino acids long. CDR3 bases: TGTGCCAGTAGTATAATGGCGTTGGGTTACGAGCAGTACTTC. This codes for CASSIMALGYEQYF.